This T cell receptor (beta chain) was identified in a study of T cells in localized non-small cell lung cancer. Concerning this clone: Its antigen is as yet unknown.

Study outcomes and limitations: Clonality of T cells reached its maximum in uninvolved adjacent lung, surpassing tumor. There was an association of higher blood T cell density with longer overall survival. Heterogeneity is still possible, as just one tumor region was sequenced. A median of around 60 clones ranked among the top 100 in tumor appeared in adjacent lung.

Only in-frame clones appear in the TCRdb table, and some are missing; sequencing was by immunoSEQ multiplex PCR. This sample has 45,000 to 70,000 clones; roughly 88% occur once, and the top ten carry approximately 5.6%. The CDR3 sequence is 16 residues long. V was pared by 0 bases and J by 8 bases, with 19 bases between. Germline values: CDR1 SGHTA, CDR2 FQGNSA. The specimen comprised peripheral blood, sampled before any cancer treatment. The chain couples TRBV7-2 to TRBJ1-2; TRBD1 is a possible D gene (5 bases). The TCR sequence derives from a woman aged 40-69 years with stage I lung adenocarcinoma. This chain's CDR3 is CASSLAQGGVLGGYTF. The CDR3 nucleotides read TGTGCCAGCAGCTTAGCTCAGGGAGGTGTATTGGGAGGCTACACCTTC. Together with reference TRBV7-2 and TRBJ1-2, the CDR3 gives the full variable domain: GAGVSQSPSNKVTEKGKDVELRCDPISGHTALYWYRQSLGQGLEFLIYFQGNSAPDKSGLPSDRFSAERTGGSVSTLTIQRTQQEDSAVYLCASSLAQGGVLGGYTFGSGTRLTVV.